What follows describes a single T cell receptor beta chain. Its cognate antigen has yet to be identified. There are no base qualities to consult, and no much larger clone falls within one base. The CDR3 spans 15 residues, from the cysteine through the phenylalanine. Just the 45-base CDR3 DNA is kept, in frame starting at base 1. A distance of 13 bases separates the germline ends of V and J, which lose 5 bases and 0 bases respectively. The CDR1 and CDR2 encoded by the germline V gene (reference sequence) are LNHDA and SQIVND. This sample was included in a study of radiotherapy plus CTLA-4 blockade in lung cancer (dated by TCRdb to the late 2010s). Background on the whole study: Among enrolled patients, roughly 20% had an objective response and approximately 30% reached disease control. Overall study outcomes, separate from this receptor: After treatment with radiotherapy and ipilimumab, TCR clones that originated in tumors expanded in peripheral blood. Increased serum interferon-beta after radiation, together with early dynamic changes in blood T cell clones, were reported to be the strongest predictors of response.

The receptor library was made with the immunoSEQ multiplex PCR assay. TCRdb took this table from immuneACCESS and kept in-frame rearrangements with V and J called. Such tables lack part of the clones; where checked against another copy, unresolved V genes explain under half of the gap, and the rest is unexplained. The sample table contains about 27,000 clones; only one count was recorded for about three quarters of them. The ten largest clones take up about 3.9% of the sample. In this study, focal radiation therapy paired with CTLA-4 blockade (ipilimumab) was tested in patients who had chemo-refractory metastatic non-small-cell lung cancer.

The chain is assembled from TRBV19 and TRBJ1-2; no D gene call is confident. The TCR sequence derives from a human donor with non-small cell lung cancer who had stable disease on radiotherapy plus ipilimumab. The specimen comprised peripheral blood, sampled from a patient treated with radiotherapy plus ipilimumab. Read as DNA, the sequence is TGTGCCAGTAGTTTTTACGGCTCTGCTAACTATGGCTACACCTTC. Translated, it reads CASSFYGSANYGYTF.